This TCR beta chain emerged from a study of blood T cell repertoires in COVID-19. At the level of the study: Whether acute or convalescent, the COVID-19 samples came from the United States, Italy and Spain.

Source study methods: Reference gene primers were amplified, and this amplification served to estimate nucleated cell counts. Sequenced by immunoSEQ multiplex PCR; TCRdb stores in-frame clones only, minus some. V and J calls and clone size are those listed in that table; D and trimming were worked out from the DNA. In the table there are 200,000 to 250,000 clones, roughly 79% of which are singletons. The CDR3 runs 16 residues. V dropped 5 bases and J dropped 11; count of bases not matched to a gene: 11. Germline V gene lookup returns CDR1 MNHEY and CDR2 SVGEGT. Sequencing was performed on PBMCs or T cells enriched from blood (not recorded which). V usage is TRBV6-2 or TRBV6-3 and J usage is TRBJ1-6, with 11 bases lining up with TRBD1. The sequence was collected from a woman aged 45-65 years with acute COVID-19. For the CDR3, the DNA is TGTGCCAGCAGTCCCAGGACAGGGGGCGGATGGACACCCCTCCACTTT. Its translation: CASSPRTGGGWTPLHF.